The TCR beta chain described here comes from a study of beta chain features in type 1 diabetes. This clone was detected only a few times. This CDR3 has 14 amino acids. The germline V gene encodes CDR1 PRHDT and CDR2 FYEKMQ (reference sequence). Trimming removed 3 bases from V and 4 bases from J, with 12 bases in between. The investigators reverse transcribed all of the isolated RNA, so they sequenced expressed TCRB transcripts. Generated by immunoSEQ multiplex PCR, the TCRdb table keeps only in-frame clones and is missing some. In the table there are approximately 170,000 clones, approximately 9.9% of which are singletons.

The sequenced sample was central memory CD4+ T cells from blood. This chain connects TRBV13 to TRBJ2-5; D gene uncertain. The sequence derives from a woman aged 18-29 years in good health. CDR3 coding DNA: TGTGCCAGCAGCTTGACCCGCGGCAGAGAGACCCAGTACTTC. It codes for CASSLTRGRETQYF. The whole variable domain, remainder taken from reference TRBV13 and TRBJ2-5, is AAGVIQSPRHLIKEKRETATLKCYPIPRHDTVYWYQQGPGQDPQFLISFYEKMQSDKGSIPDRFSAQQFSDYHSELNMSSLELGDSALYFCASSLTRGRETQYFGPGTRLLVL.